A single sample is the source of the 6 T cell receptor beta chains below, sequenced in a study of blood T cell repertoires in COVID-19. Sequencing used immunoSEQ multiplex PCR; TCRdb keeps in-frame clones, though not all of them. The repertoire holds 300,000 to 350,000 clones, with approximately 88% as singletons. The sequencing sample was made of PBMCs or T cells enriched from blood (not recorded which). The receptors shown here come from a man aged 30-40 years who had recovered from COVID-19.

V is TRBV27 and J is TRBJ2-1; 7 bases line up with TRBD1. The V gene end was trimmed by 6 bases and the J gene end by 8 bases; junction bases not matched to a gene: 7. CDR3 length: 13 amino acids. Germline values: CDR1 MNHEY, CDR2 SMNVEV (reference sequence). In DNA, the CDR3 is TGTGCCAGCAGAGAGAACAGGGGCGATGAGCAGTTCTTC. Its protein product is CASRENRGDEQFF.

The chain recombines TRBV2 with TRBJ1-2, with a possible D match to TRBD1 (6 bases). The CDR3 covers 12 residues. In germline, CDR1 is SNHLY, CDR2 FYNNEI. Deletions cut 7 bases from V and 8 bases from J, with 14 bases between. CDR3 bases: TGTGCCAGCAAATCAGGGGAAGGCGGCTACACCTTC. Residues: CASKSGEGGYTF.

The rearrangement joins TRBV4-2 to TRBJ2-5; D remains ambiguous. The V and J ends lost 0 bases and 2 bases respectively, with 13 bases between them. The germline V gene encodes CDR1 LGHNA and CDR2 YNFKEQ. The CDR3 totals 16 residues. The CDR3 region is CASSQDDVRLQETQYF. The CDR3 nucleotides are TGTGCCAGCAGCCAAGATGACGTGCGGCTTCAAGAGACCCAGTACTTC.

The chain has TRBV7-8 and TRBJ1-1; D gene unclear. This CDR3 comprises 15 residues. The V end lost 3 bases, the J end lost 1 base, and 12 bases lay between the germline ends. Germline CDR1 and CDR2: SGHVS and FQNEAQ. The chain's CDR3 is CASSFMRQGNTEAFF. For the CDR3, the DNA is TGTGCCAGCAGCTTTATGCGACAAGGGAACACTGAAGCTTTCTTT.

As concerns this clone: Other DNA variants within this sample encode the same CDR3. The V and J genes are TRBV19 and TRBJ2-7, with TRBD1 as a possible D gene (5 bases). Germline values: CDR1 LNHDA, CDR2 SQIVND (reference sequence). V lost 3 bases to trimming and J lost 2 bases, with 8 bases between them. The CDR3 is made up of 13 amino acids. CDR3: CASSITGAYEQYF. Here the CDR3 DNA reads TGTGCCAGTAGTATTACAGGAGCCTACGAGCAGTACTTC.

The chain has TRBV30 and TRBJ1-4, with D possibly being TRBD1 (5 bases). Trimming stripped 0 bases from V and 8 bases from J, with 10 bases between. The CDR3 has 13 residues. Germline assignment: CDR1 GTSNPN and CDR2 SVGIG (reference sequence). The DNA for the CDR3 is TGTGCCTGGAGTGTATGGGGGGGAGAAAAACTGTTTTTT. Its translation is CAWSVWGGEKLFF.